The 17 T cell receptor beta chains below were found in one sample sequenced in a study of blood T cells in healthy people across ages. Alongside a J-beta primer mix, a sample-barcoded 5' primer served in a second PCR lasting 7 to 11 cycles. One entry per CDR3 protein results from TCRdb running MiXCR on the 5' RACE reads. The table lists approximately 800,000 distinct CDR3 sequences, approximately 65% of them singletons, with around a quarter in the top ten. The sequencing sample was made of blood. These receptors were taken from a young man in good health.

This clonotype was found once. The V and J genes are TRBV29-1 and TRBJ1-5; D might be TRBD1 (5 bases). The CDR3 sequence is 13 residues long. Germline V gene data show CDR1 as SQVTM and CDR2 as ANQGSEA. Trimming took off 7 bases at V and 4 bases at J, with 14 bases between the two ends. CDR3 nucleotide sequence: TGCAGCGCATCACCGGGACGAAATCAGCCCCAGCATTTT. Its translation is CSASPGRNQPQHF.

This sequence joins TRBV29-1 and TRBJ2-3; D unclear. The CDR3 has 14 residues. Germline CDR1 SQVTM, CDR2 ANQGSEA. V was shortened by 8 bases and J by 4 bases, with 19 bases between the two germline ends. The CDR3 here is CSTTPRVIADTQYF. The CDR3 DNA reads as TGCAGCACAACACCTAGAGTGATCGCAGATACGCAGTATTTT.

This sequence joins TRBV6-6 and TRBJ2-7; D is possibly TRBD1 or TRBD2 (5 bases each). The CDR3 consists of 12 residues. Trimming left V 6 bases short and J 10 bases short, with 16 bases between. CDR1 is MNHNY, CDR2 SVGAGI, per germline (reference sequence). The CDR3 loop reads CASSGDTWDQYF. The CDR3 DNA is TGTGCCAGCAGCGGCGATACATGGGACCAGTACTTC.

This rearrangement joins TRBV28 to TRBJ2-5, with D tentatively TRBD2 (5 bases). Trimming took 6 bases from V and 2 from J, leaving 10 bases between them. Germline-derived CDR1 and CDR2 are MDHEN and SYDVKM. This CDR3 has 13 amino acids. CDR3 sequence reads: CASRMTIQETQYF. The CDR3 DNA reads TGTGCCAGCAGAATGACTATTCAAGAGACCCAGTACTTC.

The chain combines TRBV14 with TRBJ2-1; D gene ambiguous. This CDR3 region has 12 residues. Germline loops: CDR1 SGHDN, CDR2 FVKESK. V lost 5 bases to trimming and J lost 4 bases, with 6 bases between them. CDR3 loop: CASSGFYNEQFF. For the CDR3, the DNA is TGTGCCAGCAGCGGTTTTTACAATGAGCAGTTCTTC.

With respect to this clonotype: Germline is not matched at one junction end, which may reflect a read error. J is TRBJ2-3 and V is TRBV20-1; 9 nucleotides align to TRBD2. CDR1 is DFQATT, CDR2 SNEGSKA, per germline (reference sequence). CDR3 length equals 16 residues. CDR3 sequence: CSAVGGAGGGTDTQYF. DNA for the CDR3: TGTAGTGCTGTGGGTGGAGCGGGGGGAGGCACAGATACGCAGTATTTT.

J is TRBJ1-6 and V is TRBV3-1; D uncertain. The CDR3 consists of 15 residues. Trimming cost V 10 bases and J 1 base, with 14 bases left between them. CDR1 and CDR2 from the germline V gene are LGHDT and YNNKEL (reference sequence). CDR3 sequence: CATQVGRSYNSPLHF. CDR3 nucleotide sequence: TGTGCCACCCAGGTGGGGAGATCCTATAATTCACCCCTCCACTTT. The full variable domain, rest sourced from reference TRBV3-1 and TRBJ1-6, is DTAVSQTPKYLVTQMGNDKSIKCEQNLGHDTMYWYKQDSKKFLKIMFSYNNKELIINETVPNRFSPKSPDKAHLNLHINSLELGDSAVYFCATQVGRSYNSPLHFGNGTRLTVT.

CDR3 DNA sequence: TGCGCCAGCAGCCAAGACATTAGCGGGGGCTACACAGATACGCAGTATTTT. Translation: CASSQDISGGYTDTQYF. This sequence joins TRBV4-3 and TRBJ2-3; 9 nucleotides align to TRBD2. Germline V gene lookup returns CDR1 LGHNA and CDR2 YSLEER. J gave up 2 bases and V 0 bases, and 6 bases lay outside the gene matches. The length of the CDR3 is 17 residues.

This clonotype came up a few times. CDR3 in DNA: TGTGCCAGCAGTTCCCCTCCGGGACAGGGTCTATACGAGCAGTACTTC. Amino acids: CASSSPPGQGLYEQYF. This chain connects TRBV27 to TRBJ2-7, with 9 bases lining up with TRBD1. Looked up from germline, CDR1 is MNHEY and CDR2 is SMNVEV (reference sequence). The length of the CDR3 is 16 residues. Trimming at V came to 4 bases and at J to 4 bases, leaving 11 bases not matched to a gene.

The chain combines TRBV20-1 with TRBJ2-3; tentatively, D is TRBD1 or TRBD2 (6 bases each). This CDR3 is built from 14 residues. Trimming shortened V by 6 bases and J by 4 bases, and 17 bases separated the two germline ends. The germline gives CDR1 DFQATT, CDR2 SNEGSKA (reference sequence). Here the CDR3 reads CSAGGEFPADTQYF. In DNA, the CDR3 is TGCAGTGCCGGGGGCGAATTCCCCGCAGATACGCAGTATTTT.

This clonotype occurred a few times. The chain recombines TRBV13 with TRBJ1-2; D ambiguous. Germline CDR1 reads PRHDT; CDR2 reads FYEKMQ (reference sequence). The CDR3 length is 14 residues. Trimming removed 0 bases from V and 7 bases from J, with 12 bases in between. CDR3 sequence: CASSLGAGVRGYTF. The CDR3 bases are TGTGCCAGCAGCTTAGGGGCGGGTGTGCGTGGCTACACCTTC.

CDR3 DNA: TGCAGCGTCCGGGCTAGCGGGGGGACAAATGAGCAGTTCTTC. Translating gives CSVRASGGTNEQFF. This rearrangement joins TRBV29-1 to TRBJ2-1, with 11 bases identical to TRBD2. Per the germline V gene, CDR1 is SQVTM and CDR2 is ANQGSEA. J was trimmed by 7 bases and V by 6 bases; bases with no gene match: 8. The length of the CDR3 is 14 residues.

This clonotype was seen more than once but under ten times. The chain links TRBV20-1 to TRBJ2-5; 7 nucleotides line up with TRBD1. Unmatched junction bases numbered 6, after V lost 4 bases and J lost 4 bases. Germline assignment: CDR1 DFQATT and CDR2 SNEGSKA (reference sequence). The CDR3 spans 13 residues. This chain's CDR3 is CSATRGLGETQYF. As DNA, the CDR3 is TGCAGTGCTACCAGGGGGTTGGGAGAGACCCAGTACTTC.

J is TRBJ2-1 and V is TRBV6-5; 13 bases fit TRBD2. There are 14 residues in the CDR3. V lost 6 bases, J lost 8 bases, and 4 bases stayed unmatched. Germline V gene lookup returns CDR1 MNHEY and CDR2 SVGAGI. The CDR3 DNA follows: TGTGCCAGCAGCACTAGCGGGGGGGTCCATGAGCAGTTCTTC. Encoded protein: CASSTSGGVHEQFF.

This clonotype has a handful of counts. The CDR3 DNA follows: TGTGCCAGCAGATCCCCCGGGACTAGCAACAATGAGCAGTTCTTC. It is translated as CASRSPGTSNNEQFF. The V gene is TRBV12-3 or TRBV12-4, the J gene TRBJ2-1, with 9 bases that match TRBD2. This CDR3 has 15 residues. V lost 6 bases, J lost 5 bases, and 8 bases stayed unmatched.

V is TRBV4-3 and J is TRBJ2-7, with TRBD2 matching over 7 bases. This CDR3 is built from 15 residues. V was pared by 0 bases and J by 6 bases, with 8 bases of the junction left unmatched. CDR1 is LGHNA and CDR2 is YSLEER in the germline V gene. The CDR3 coding sequence is TGCGCCAGCAGCCAAGATCCTGGACTAGTAGGCGAGCAGTACTTC. Protein product: CASSQDPGLVGEQYF.

J is TRBJ2-7 and V is TRBV9, with a tentative D call TRBD1 (8 bases). CDR3 length: 15 amino acids. Trimming took off 3 bases at V and 2 bases at J, with 15 bases between the two ends. Germline CDR1 and CDR2: SGDLS and YYNGEE. The CDR3 sequence: CASSGPTGGAYEQYF. The DNA for the CDR3 is TGTGCCAGCAGCGGACCTACAGGGGGGGCCTACGAGCAGTACTTC.